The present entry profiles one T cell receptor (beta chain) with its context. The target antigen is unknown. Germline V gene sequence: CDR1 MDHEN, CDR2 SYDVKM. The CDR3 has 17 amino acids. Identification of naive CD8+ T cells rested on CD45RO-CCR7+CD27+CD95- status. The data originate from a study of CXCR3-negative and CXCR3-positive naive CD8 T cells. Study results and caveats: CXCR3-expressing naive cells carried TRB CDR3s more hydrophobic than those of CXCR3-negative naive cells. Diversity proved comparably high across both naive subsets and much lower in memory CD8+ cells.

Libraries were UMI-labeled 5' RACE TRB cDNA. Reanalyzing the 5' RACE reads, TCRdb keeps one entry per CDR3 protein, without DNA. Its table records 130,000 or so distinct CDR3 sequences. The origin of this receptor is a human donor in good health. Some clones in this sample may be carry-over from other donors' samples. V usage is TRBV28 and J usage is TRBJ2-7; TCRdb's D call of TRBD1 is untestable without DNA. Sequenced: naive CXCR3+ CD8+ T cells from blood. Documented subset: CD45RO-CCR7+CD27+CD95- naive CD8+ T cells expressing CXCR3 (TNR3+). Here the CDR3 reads CASGTGGSRWEAYEQYF.